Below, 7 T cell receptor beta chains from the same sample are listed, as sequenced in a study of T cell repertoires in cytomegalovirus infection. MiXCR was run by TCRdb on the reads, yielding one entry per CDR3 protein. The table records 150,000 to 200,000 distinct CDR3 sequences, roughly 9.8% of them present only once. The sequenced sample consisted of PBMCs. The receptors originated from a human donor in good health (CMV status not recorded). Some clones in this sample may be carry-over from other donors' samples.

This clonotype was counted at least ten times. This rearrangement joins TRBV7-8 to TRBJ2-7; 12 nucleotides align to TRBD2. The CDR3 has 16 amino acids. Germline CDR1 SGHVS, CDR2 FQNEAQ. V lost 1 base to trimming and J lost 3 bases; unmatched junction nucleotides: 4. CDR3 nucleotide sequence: TGTGCCAGCAGCTTAGGTCTACTAGCGGGAGGCTACGAGCAGTACGTC. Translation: CASSLGLLAGGYEQYV.

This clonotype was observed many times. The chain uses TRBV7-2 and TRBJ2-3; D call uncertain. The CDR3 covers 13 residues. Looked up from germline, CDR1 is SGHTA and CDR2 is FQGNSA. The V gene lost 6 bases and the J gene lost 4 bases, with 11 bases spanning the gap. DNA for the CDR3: TGTGCCAGCAGGCTAAACCTCCCAGATACGCAGTATTTT. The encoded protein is CASRLNLPDTQYF.

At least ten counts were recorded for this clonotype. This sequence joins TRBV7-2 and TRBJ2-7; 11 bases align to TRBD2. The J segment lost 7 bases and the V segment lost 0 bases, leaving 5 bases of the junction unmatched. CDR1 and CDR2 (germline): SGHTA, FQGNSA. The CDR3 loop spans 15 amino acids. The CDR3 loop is CASSLASGGAGEQYF. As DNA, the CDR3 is TGTGCCAGCAGCTTAGCTAGCGGGGGGGCCGGAGAGCAGTACTTC.

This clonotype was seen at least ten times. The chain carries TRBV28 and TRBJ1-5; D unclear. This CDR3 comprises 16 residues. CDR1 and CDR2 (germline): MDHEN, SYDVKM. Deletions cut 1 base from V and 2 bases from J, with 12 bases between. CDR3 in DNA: TGTGCCAGCAGTTTATTGGGGTCCGGGGGCAATCAGCCCCAGCATTTT. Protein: CASSLLGSGGNQPQHF.

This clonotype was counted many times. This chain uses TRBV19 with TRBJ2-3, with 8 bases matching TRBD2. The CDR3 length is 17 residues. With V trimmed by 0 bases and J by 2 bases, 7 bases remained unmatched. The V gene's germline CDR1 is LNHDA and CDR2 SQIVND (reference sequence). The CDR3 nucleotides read TGTGCCAGTAGTATAGATCGGAGCGGGAGCCTCACAGATACGCAGTATTTT. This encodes CASSIDRSGSLTDTQYF.

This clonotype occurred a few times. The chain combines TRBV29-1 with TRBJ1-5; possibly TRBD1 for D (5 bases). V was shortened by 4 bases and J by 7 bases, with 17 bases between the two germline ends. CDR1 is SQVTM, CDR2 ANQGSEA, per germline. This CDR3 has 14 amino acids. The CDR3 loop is CSVVGRGEGQPQHF. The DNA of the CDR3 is TGCAGCGTTGTGGGTCGAGGGGAGGGGCAGCCCCAGCATTTT. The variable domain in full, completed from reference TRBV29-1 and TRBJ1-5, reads SAVISQKPSRDICQRGTSLTIQCQVDSQVTMMFWYRQQPGQSLTLIATANQGSEATYESGFVIDKFPISRPNLTFSTLTVSNMSPEDSSIYLCSVVGRGEGQPQHFGDGTRLSIL.

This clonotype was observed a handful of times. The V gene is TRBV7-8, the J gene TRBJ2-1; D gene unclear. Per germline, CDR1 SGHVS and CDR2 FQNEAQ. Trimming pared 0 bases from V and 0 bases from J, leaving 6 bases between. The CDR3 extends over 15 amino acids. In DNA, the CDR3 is TGTGCCAGCAGCTTAGCCGTCAGCTCCTACAATGAGCAGTTCTTC. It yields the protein CASSLAVSSYNEQFF.